The clone carrying this T cell receptor (beta chain) was observed a few times. Its antigen is unidentified. The authors prepared the TCRbeta library with unique molecular identifiers. TCRdb reprocessed the PCR reads via MiXCR and lists one record per CDR3 protein. The sample has approximately 800,000 distinct CDR3 sequences, roughly 15% seen once. CDR3 size: 15 residues. CDR1 is SEHNR, CDR2 FQNEAQ, per germline (reference sequence). With 6 bases removed from V and 4 bases from J, the gap between germline ends came to 18 bases. The sample comes from a study of T-cell reconstitution after alpha-beta-depleted transplantation in children. Study-level findings and limits: By one year post-transplant, T-cell counts and diversity largely arose from T cells that were newly produced. Expanded graft clones, several hundred of them, were reportedly the source of alpha-beta T cells about two months after transplant. Surviving recipient T cells and thymic progenitors produced the high day-60 TCRbeta diversity seen in some patients.

The clonotype was recovered from a male patient younger than 18 who had a stem cell transplant for acute lymphoblastic leukemia, so the T cells may come from the graft donor. The rearrangement joins TRBV7-9 to TRBJ2-5, with D possibly being TRBD2 (5 bases). The starting material was PBMCs, mostly from graft donor cells, obtained 360 days after TCRalphabeta/CD19-depleted stem cell transplant. The CDR3 region has the DNA TGTGCCAGCAGTTCAAAGAGGGTTTATGGAGAGACCCAGTACTTC. Its translation: CASSSKRVYGETQYF.